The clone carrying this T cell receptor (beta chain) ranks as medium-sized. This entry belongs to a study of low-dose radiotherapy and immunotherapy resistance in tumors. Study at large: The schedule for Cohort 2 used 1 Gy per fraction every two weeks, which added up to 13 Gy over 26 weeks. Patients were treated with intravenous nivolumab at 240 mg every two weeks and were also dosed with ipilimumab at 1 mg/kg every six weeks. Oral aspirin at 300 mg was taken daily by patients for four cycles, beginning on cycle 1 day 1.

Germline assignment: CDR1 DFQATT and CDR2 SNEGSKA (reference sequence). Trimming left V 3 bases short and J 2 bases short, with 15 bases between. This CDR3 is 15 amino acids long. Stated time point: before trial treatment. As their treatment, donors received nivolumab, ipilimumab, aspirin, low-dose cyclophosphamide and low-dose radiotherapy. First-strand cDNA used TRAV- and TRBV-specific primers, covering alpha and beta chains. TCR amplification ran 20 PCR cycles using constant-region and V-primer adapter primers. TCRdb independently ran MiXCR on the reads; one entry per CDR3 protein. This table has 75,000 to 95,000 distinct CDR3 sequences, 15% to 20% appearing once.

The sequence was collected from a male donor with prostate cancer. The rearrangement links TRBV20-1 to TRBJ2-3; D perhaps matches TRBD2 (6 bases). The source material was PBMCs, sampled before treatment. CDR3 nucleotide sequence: TGCAGTGCTAGCCCGGTTGCGGGATACACAGATACGCAGTATTTT. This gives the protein CSASPVAGYTDTQYF.